One TCR beta chain is described in this entry. Its matching antigen is unknown. The sample's treatment: oral pan-JAK inhibitor, 5-10 mg twice daily. Both peripheral blood and punch biopsies of lesional scalp skin were obtained from patients who had alopecia areata. The source of the sample is a study of CD8+ T cells in alopecia areata. Findings and limits, study-wide: Persistence in scalp and blood during tofacitinib was observed for many expanded lesional clones.

RNA was extracted and reverse transcribed into cDNA as the sequencing template. Profiling relied on immunoSEQ multiplex PCR, and the TCRdb table lists in-frame clones only, not all of them. Of 130,000 or so clones in the sample, 85% to 90% are singletons; the top ten hold roughly 13%. Germline V gives CDR1 SQVTM, CDR2 ANQGSEA. V lost 4 bases and J lost 7, with 17 bases in between. This CDR3 has 14 amino acids. The chain carries TRBV29-1 and TRBJ2-1; D is perhaps TRBD1 (7 bases). The receptor comes from a human donor with alopecia areata. The starting material was CD8+ T cells sorted from blood, obtained at week 4, from a patient treated with tofacitinib. The CDR3 is CSVVGPGGGNEQFF. CDR3 coding DNA: TGCAGCGTTGTTGGGCCAGGGGGAGGTAATGAGCAGTTCTTC.